Described below is a single TCR beta chain sequence and its context. This CDR3 comprises 15 residues. Germline V gene data show CDR1 as MNHEY and CDR2 as SMNVEV (reference sequence). V was pared by 1 base and J by 3 bases, with 10 bases between. As handled by the study authors: Reference gene primers were amplified, and this amplification served to estimate nucleated cell counts. Measured with immunoSEQ multiplex PCR; TCRdb has only the in-frame clones, and not every one. V and J calls and clone size are as listed in that table; D and trimming were resolved from the DNA. The table lists approximately 50,000 clones, roughly 89% of them singletons, with approximately 3.9% in the top ten. This entry belongs to a study of blood T cell repertoires in COVID-19. Study context: The origin of the acute and convalescent COVID-19 samples was the United States, Italy and Spain. T cells, B-cell-depleted T cells, or PBMCs provided the cDNA or gDNA that served as material.

The TCR was taken from a man aged 50 to 59 with acute or convalescent COVID-19. The rearrangement uses TRBV27 and TRBJ1-5, with D hard to call. The sequencing input was peripheral blood. CDR3 bases: TGTGCCAGCAGTTTATACCCCGGACTCAATCAGCCCCAGCATTTT. Translation: CASSLYPGLNQPQHF.